This TCR beta chain is drawn from a study of T-cell memory formation after mild COVID-19. Across the study: Clusters were largely donor specific.

Points from the study as a whole: There was a balanced CD4/CD8 profile in clones contracting day 15 to 85, and later expanders leaned CD4+. Contracting CD4+ clones were located mainly in CM and EM, and CD8+ clones in EMRA.

A 5'RACE reaction primed in the constant segment made cDNA libraries of TCR alpha and TCR beta, and these carried sample barcodes and UMIs. Each CDR3 protein gets one entry after TCRdb re-called the 5' RACE reads with MiXCR. The table includes hundreds of thousands of distinct CDR3 sequences, around 15% detected once. Trimming removed 0 bases at V and 6 bases at J, with 11 bases between. Germline values: CDR1 SGHRS, CDR2 YFSETQ. This CDR3 spans 14 amino acids. This clonotype was counted between two and nine times. No antigen is known for it. This rearrangement joins TRBV5-1 to TRBJ2-3; no definite D call. Sequenced material: PBMCs or a T cell subset sorted from them (not recorded which). This clonotype was sampled from a man aged 18-30 years who had mild COVID-19 (a few samples of this study predate the infection). Cell type and time point are not known. CDR3 loop: CASSLASPADTQYF. The CDR3 DNA follows: TGCGCCAGCAGCTTGGCGTCACCGGCGGATACGCAGTATTTT.